The rows below give T cell receptor beta chains drawn from one sample of a study of T cell responses to AZD1222 COVID-19 vaccine. The table came from immunoSEQ multiplex PCR; TCRdb's copy has only in-frame clones and leaves some out. The top ten clones hold 7.5% to 9.5% of a sample with 90,000 to 150,000 clones, approximately 90% of them seen once. Sample: peripheral blood, taken on day 0 of AZD1222 vaccination. These receptors were taken from an adult in good health. Both conserved end residues are part of each CDR3. Fields, in order: J gene, clone size, V gene, D gene, CDR3 protein, CDR3 DNA. The D gene is left open where the match is weak. Not every row has a clone size; where given, it reads once, few, many or a size class.

j_gene: TRBJ2-7; abundance: NA; v_gene: TRBV3-1/TRBV3-2; d_gene: NA; CDR3aa: CASSQGRGPEVGQYF; CDR3nt: TGTGCCAGCAGCCAAGGCCGGGGACCGGAGGTGGGGCAGTACTTC
j_gene: TRBJ2-7; abundance: NA; v_gene: TRBV5-1; d_gene: NA; CDR3aa: CASSSSTETYEQYF; CDR3nt: TGCGCCAGCAGCTCCTCGACAGAAACCTACGAGCAGTACTTC
j_gene: TRBJ1-1; abundance: NA; v_gene: TRBV30; d_gene: NA; CDR3aa: CASRRTANTEAFF; CDR3nt: TGTGCTTCCCGAAGGACGGCGAACACTGAAGCTTTCTTT
j_gene: TRBJ2-7; abundance: NA; v_gene: TRBV6-5; d_gene: NA; CDR3aa: CASSSQAAPYEQYF; CDR3nt: TGTGCCAGCAGTTCCCAGGCCGCTCCCTACGAGCAGTACTTC
j_gene: TRBJ1-1; abundance: NA; v_gene: TRBV11-2; d_gene: TRBD1; CDR3aa: CASRAETGGTEAFF; CDR3nt: TGTGCCAGCAGGGCAGAAACAGGGGGCACTGAAGCTTTCTTT
j_gene: TRBJ1-5; abundance: once; v_gene: TRBV4-1; d_gene: NA; CDR3aa: CASSQDFRNNQPQHF; CDR3nt: TGCGCCAGCAGCCAAGATTTCAGAAACAATCAGCCCCAGCATTTT
j_gene: TRBJ1-1; abundance: few; v_gene: TRBV19; d_gene: NA; CDR3aa: CASSSARIENTEAFF; CDR3nt: TGTGCCAGTAGCTCAGCCCGAATCGAGAACACTGAAGCTTTCTTT
j_gene: TRBJ1-1; abundance: NA; v_gene: TRBV19; d_gene: NA; CDR3aa: CASSKQGGGTEAFF; CDR3nt: TGTGCCAGTAGTAAACAGGGTGGGGGCACTGAAGCTTTCTTT
j_gene: TRBJ2-5; abundance: NA; v_gene: TRBV11-2; d_gene: TRBD1; CDR3aa: CASSLSWTGGWTETQYF; CDR3nt: TGTGCCAGCAGCTTATCGTGGACAGGGGGTTGGACGGAGACCCAGTACTTC
j_gene: TRBJ2-3; abundance: NA; v_gene: TRBV2; d_gene: NA; CDR3aa: CASSEAEGGTTDTQYF; CDR3nt: TGTGCCAGCAGTGAAGCGGAGGGGGGGACCACAGATACGCAGTATTTT
j_gene: TRBJ1-2; abundance: NA; v_gene: TRBV2; d_gene: TRBD1; CDR3aa: CASRFRMKGQGVFGYTF; CDR3nt: TGTGCCAGCAGATTCAGAATGAAGGGACAGGGGGTGTTTGGCTACACCTTC
j_gene: TRBJ2-1; abundance: NA; v_gene: TRBV7-8; d_gene: NA; CDR3aa: CASSRRETYNEQFF; CDR3nt: TGTGCCAGCAGCAGACGGGAGACCTACAATGAGCAGTTCTTC
j_gene: TRBJ1-4; abundance: NA; v_gene: TRBV5-4; d_gene: NA; CDR3aa: CASSLAQWGEKLFF; CDR3nt: TGTGCCAGCAGCTTGGCCCAGTGGGGTGAAAAACTGTTTTTT
j_gene: TRBJ2-2; abundance: NA; v_gene: TRBV18; d_gene: NA; CDR3aa: CASSLRFVGELFF; CDR3nt: TGTGCCAGCTCACTTCGGTTTGTAGGGGAGCTGTTTTTT
j_gene: TRBJ1-1; abundance: NA; v_gene: TRBV2; d_gene: NA; CDR3aa: CASRRQGGNTEAFF; CDR3nt: TGTGCCAGCAGAAGGCAGGGTGGGAACACTGAAGCTTTCTTT
j_gene: TRBJ1-2; abundance: once; v_gene: TRBV30; d_gene: NA; CDR3aa: CAWSVPPGPGAYGYTF; CDR3nt: TGTGCCTGGAGTGTACCCCCAGGGCCGGGTGCATATGGCTACACCTTC